The 12 T cell receptor beta chains reported below all come from one sample, sequenced in a study of blood T cell repertoires in COVID-19. The method was immunoSEQ multiplex PCR; TCRdb's version includes in-frame clones alone and lacks a portion of them. The sample gives over 120,000 clones, roughly 85% of which show up once; around 2.5% is in the top ten. The sequenced sample was peripheral blood. The receptor set was obtained from a human donor with acute or convalescent COVID-19. The donor label of this sample is uncertain.

This rearrangement joins TRBV27 to TRBJ1-3; 9 bases are shared with TRBD1. From germline, CDR1 is MNHEY and CDR2 SMNVEV (reference sequence). There are 15 residues in the CDR3. J was trimmed by 6 bases and V by 4 bases; bases with no gene match: 7. CDR3 in amino acids: CASSSPRDRVNTIYF. CDR3 DNA sequence: TGTGCCAGCAGTTCACCCCGGGACAGGGTAAACACCATATATTTT.

This chain joins TRBV2 and TRBJ2-7, with D possibly matching TRBD1 (5 bases). V lost 10 bases, J lost 1 base, and 20 bases lay in between. Germline CDR1 reads SNHLY; CDR2 reads FYNNEI. The CDR3 has 15 residues. The DNA of the CDR3 is TGTGCCACCCGACTTGACAGTACATCATCCTACGAGCAGTACTTC. As protein: CATRLDSTSSYEQYF.

DNA for the CDR3: TGCAGCGTCCAGACAGGGAGGACTGAAGCTTTCTTT. Residues: CSVQTGRTEAFF. This chain connects TRBV29-1 to TRBJ1-1, with 7 bases that match TRBD1. Trimming removed 6 bases from V and 5 bases from J; junction bases left unmatched: 6. The CDR3 length is 12 residues. Germline V lookup: CDR1 SQVTM, CDR2 ANQGSEA.

The table lists this clone with a count of one. V gene TRBV7-9 combines with J gene TRBJ1-1, with a tentative D call TRBD1 (5 bases). CDR3 length: 16 amino acids. The germline V gene encodes CDR1 SEHNR and CDR2 FQNEAQ (reference sequence). V was cut by 3 bases and J by 4 bases, with 18 bases left in between. CDR3 in DNA: TGTGCCAGCAGCTTCGTTACAGGACGATCGGGCACTGAAGCTTTCTTT. It specifies CASSFVTGRSGTEAFF. Drawing the rest from reference TRBV7-9 and TRBJ1-1, the complete variable domain is DTGVSQNPRHKITKRGQNVTFRCDPISEHNRLYWYRQTLGQGPEFLTYFQNEAQLEKSRLLSDRFSAERPKGSFSTLEIQRTEQGDSAMYLCASSFVTGRSGTEAFFGQGTRLTVV.

The chain carries TRBV5-1 and TRBJ1-5, with D uncertain. This CDR3 is 15 amino acids long. V gave up 3 bases and J gave up 7 bases, with 17 bases separating them. Germline V gene data show CDR1 as SGHRS and CDR2 as YFSETQ. CDR3 region: CASSSTGGIGQPQHF. DNA for the CDR3: TGCGCCAGCAGCTCAACGGGAGGAATTGGACAGCCCCAGCATTTT.

This clone occurred a few times. This chain joins TRBV7-2 and TRBJ1-1; 8 positions agree with TRBD1. The CDR3 length is 13 residues. J gave up 4 bases and V 5 bases, and 3 bases lay outside the gene matches. Germline V CDR1 and CDR2: SGHTA, FQGNSA. CDR3 sequence (DNA): TGTGCCAGCAGCACGGGGACAGGCACTGAAGCTTTCTTT. It translates to CASSTGTGTEAFF.

The chain carries TRBV19 and TRBJ1-3; perhaps TRBD1 as D (6 bases). V was pared by 6 bases and J by 8 bases, with 17 bases between. CDR3 length equals 14 residues. CDR1 is LNHDA and CDR2 is SQIVND in the germline V gene (reference sequence). CDR3 loop: CASSPRTAVDTIYF. The CDR3 DNA reads TGTGCCAGTAGCCCTAGGACAGCGGTGGACACCATATATTTT.

This chain joins TRBV19 and TRBJ1-2; TRBD1 matches 9 bases. V lost 2 bases, J lost 5 bases, and 6 bases stayed unmatched. The CDR3 contains 15 residues. Per the germline V gene, CDR1 is LNHDA and CDR2 is SQIVND (reference sequence). In nucleotides, the CDR3 is TGTGCCAGTAGTATAATGGCAGGACAGGGGTATGGCTACACCTTC. Its translation is CASSIMAGQGYGYTF.

This clone is medium-sized by share. The CDR3 DNA reads as TGTGCCAGCAGTTTATCATCGGTCGGTTACTACGAGCAGTACTTC. It is translated as CASSLSSVGYYEQYF. This sequence joins TRBV28 and TRBJ2-7; D unclear. In germline, CDR1 is MDHEN, CDR2 SYDVKM. The CDR3 runs to 15 residues. The ends were cut back, 1 base at V and 3 bases at J, with 13 bases in the middle. Supplemented by reference TRBV28 and TRBJ2-7, the full variable domain reads DVKVTQSSRYLVKRTGEKVFLECVQDMDHENMFWYRQDPGLGLRLIYFSYDVKMKEKGDIPEGYSVSREKKERFSLILESASTNQTSMYLCASSLSSVGYYEQYFGPGTRLTVT.

This clone showed up just once. The chain has TRBV7-2 and TRBJ2-5; 10 positions agree with TRBD1. The germline V gene encodes CDR1 SGHTA and CDR2 FQGNSA. With 2 bases clipped from V and 5 bases from J, the junction kept 5 bases outside the gene matches. The CDR3 has 15 residues. CDR3 region: CASSLSGTGVETQYF. CDR3 sequence (DNA): TGTGCCAGCAGCTTATCGGGGACAGGGGTTGAGACCCAGTACTTC.

This chain connects TRBV25-1 to TRBJ1-1; TRBD1 matches at 9 bases. The CDR3 is 15 residues long. V lost 3 bases to trimming and J lost 0 bases; unmatched junction nucleotides: 2. Germline CDR1 and CDR2: MGHDK and SYGVNS. CDR3 sequence reads: CASSEWTGVNTEAFF. CDR3 coding DNA: TGTGCCAGCAGTGAGTGGACAGGGGTGAACACTGAAGCTTTCTTT.

The chain has TRBV28 and TRBJ2-5; the D gene is possibly TRBD1 (6 bases). This CDR3 is built from 15 residues. Trimming took off 6 bases at V and 2 bases at J, with 16 bases between the two ends. CDR1 is MDHEN, CDR2 SYDVKM, per germline. The CDR3 spells CASSYRTAYQETQYF. In nucleotides, the CDR3 is TGTGCCAGCAGCTATCGGACAGCATATCAAGAGACCCAGTACTTC. Variable domain in full (rest from reference TRBV28 and TRBJ2-5): DVKVTQSSRYLVKRTGEKVFLECVQDMDHENMFWYRQDPGLGLRLIYFSYDVKMKEKGDIPEGYSVSREKKERFSLILESASTNQTSMYLCASSYRTAYQETQYFGPGTRLLVL.